Given below is one TCR beta chain in context. TCRdb's copy holds only in-frame clones and misses some; the assay was immunoSEQ multiplex PCR. There are 400,000 to 600,000 clones in the sample; around 75% occur only once, and about 13% lies in the top ten. These data belong to a study of shared clonotypes between healthy human individuals. This receptor was obtained from a woman aged 40 to 50 in good health. Some clones in this sample may be carry-over from other donors' samples. The sample comprised PBMCs.

The DNA for the CDR3 is TGTGCCAGCAGGTCAGGGGCCAGGCAGCCCCAGCATTTT. Encoded protein: CASRSGARQPQHF. The chain combines TRBV28 with TRBJ1-5; TRBD1 might be the D (6 bases). Deletions cut 6 bases from V and 7 bases from J, with 13 bases between. The germline V gene has CDR1 MDHEN and CDR2 SYDVKM. This CDR3 is 13 amino acids long. Full variable domain (missing parts from reference TRBV28 and TRBJ1-5): DVKVTQSSRYLVKRTGEKVFLECVQDMDHENMFWYRQDPGLGLRLIYFSYDVKMKEKGDIPEGYSVSREKKERFSLILESASTNQTSMYLCASRSGARQPQHFGDGTRLSIL.